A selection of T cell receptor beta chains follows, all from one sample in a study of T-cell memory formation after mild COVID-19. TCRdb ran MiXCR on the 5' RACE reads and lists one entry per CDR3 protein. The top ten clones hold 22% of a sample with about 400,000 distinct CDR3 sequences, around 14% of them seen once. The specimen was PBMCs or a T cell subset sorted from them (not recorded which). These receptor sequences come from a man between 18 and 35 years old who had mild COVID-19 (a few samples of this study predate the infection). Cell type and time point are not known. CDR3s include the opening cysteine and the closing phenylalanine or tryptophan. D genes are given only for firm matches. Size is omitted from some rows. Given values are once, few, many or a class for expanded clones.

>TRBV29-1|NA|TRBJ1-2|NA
CSVASGLDYGYTF
TGCAGCGTTGCTAGTGGGCTTGACTATGGCTACACCTTC
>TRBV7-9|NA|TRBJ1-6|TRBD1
CASSRLTGDSPLHF
TGTGCCAGCAGCCGATTAACAGGGGATTCACCCCTCCACTTT
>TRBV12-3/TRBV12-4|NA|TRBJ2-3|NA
CASSSRRLDTQYF
TGTGCCAGCAGTTCCCGACGCCTAGATACGCAGTATTTT
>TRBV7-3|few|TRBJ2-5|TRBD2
CASSLTTGGGSQETQYF
TGTGCCAGCAGCTTAACCACGGGAGGAGGGTCGCAAGAGACCCAGTACTTC
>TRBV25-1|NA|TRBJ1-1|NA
CASSELSADANTEAFF
TGTGCCAGCAGTGAATTATCCGCGGATGCGAACACTGAAGCTTTCTTT
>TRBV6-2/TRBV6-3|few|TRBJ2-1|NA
CASSNAPQPEQFF
TGTGCCAGCAGCAACGCCCCTCAACCCGAGCAGTTCTTC
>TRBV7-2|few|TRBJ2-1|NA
CASSLDPRNEQFF
TGTGCCAGCAGCTTAGATCCCCGCAATGAGCAGTTCTTC
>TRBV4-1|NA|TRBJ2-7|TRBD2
CASSRLSGGFSYEQYF
TGCGCCAGCAGCCGGCTAAGCGGGGGCTTTTCCTACGAGCAGTACTTC
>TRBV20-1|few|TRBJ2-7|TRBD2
CSAPLAGDEQYF
TGCAGTGCTCCTCTAGCGGGGGACGAGCAGTACTTC
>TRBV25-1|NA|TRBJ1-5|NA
CASSESATPNQPQHF
TGTGCCAGCAGTGAATCGGCGACACCAAATCAGCCCCAGCATTTT
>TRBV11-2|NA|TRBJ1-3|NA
CASSSLRDGNTIYF
TGTGCCAGCAGCAGTCTCAGGGACGGAAACACCATATATTTT
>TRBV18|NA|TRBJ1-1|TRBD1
CASSRDAGTGPYEAFF
TGTGCCAGCTCACGGGATGCAGGGACAGGGCCCTATGAAGCTTTCTTT
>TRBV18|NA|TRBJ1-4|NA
CASLAGINEKLFF
TGTGCCAGTCTCGCAGGGATCAATGAAAAACTGTTTTTT
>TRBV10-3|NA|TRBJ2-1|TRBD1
CAIQGQGAREQFF
TGTGCCATCCAGGGACAGGGGGCCAGGGAGCAGTTCTTC
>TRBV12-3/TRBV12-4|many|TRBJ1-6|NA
CASSPEYNSPLHF
TGTGCCAGCAGTCCAGAGTATAATTCACCCCTCCACTTT
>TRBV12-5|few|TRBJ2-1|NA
CASGETPTNEQFF
TGTGCTAGTGGGGAGACTCCGACCAACGAGCAGTTCTTC
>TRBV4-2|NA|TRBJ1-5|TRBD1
CASSHPTTGGDNQPQHF
TGTGCCAGCAGCCACCCTACAACAGGGGGCGACAATCAGCCCCAGCATTTT